This T cell receptor beta chain was found in a study of response to subunit inactivated influenza vaccine. In germline, CDR1 is MNHNS, CDR2 SASEGT. The CDR3 has 15 amino acids. Trimming removed 2 bases from V and 3 bases from J; junction bases left unmatched: 4. This clonotype has only a few counts. TCRdb re-called the RT-PCR reads through MiXCR, storing one row per CDR3 protein. The table has around 600,000 distinct CDR3 sequences, approximately 10% seen once. In addition, the sample was reused for a study of T cells expressing NK-cell markers. That paper states: The cDNA for TCR beta came from 5'RACE template switching with UMIs. Restriction of the sorted population to alpha-beta TCR T cells was achieved in several experiments with an anti-gamma-delta TCR antibody.

This receptor was identified in a man in his forties or fifties who received an inactivated influenza vaccine. This chain connects TRBV6-1 to TRBJ2-7; 10 bases line up with TRBD2. This sample comprised PBMCs from blood, obtained on the day of vaccination. The CDR3 region is CASSERLAGVYEQYF. The DNA of the CDR3 is TGTGCCAGCAGTGAAAGGCTAGCGGGAGTCTACGAGCAGTACTTC.